This record looks at one T cell receptor beta chain sequence and its context. Its target is unknown. Deletions cut 4 bases from V and 0 bases from J, with 7 bases between. Germline assignment: CDR1 WSHSY and CDR2 SAAADI. This CDR3 has 14 amino acids. This sample stems from a study of cytomegalovirus exposure and HLA in healthy donors. Study-wide results and limits: TCR beta chains numbering some 150 were designated cytomegalovirus-associated.

The primer mix had 60 Vbeta and 13 Jbeta primers. Assay: immunoSEQ multiplex PCR; the TCRdb copy retains only in-frame clones and omits some. The repertoire holds over 110,000 clones, approximately 79% seen once, with approximately 0.9% in the top ten. The gene calls are TRBV10-2 and TRBJ1-5, with D hard to call. The sample comprised PBMCs. This sequence was found in a man aged 18 to 30 in good health and CMV-seronegative. CDR3: CASSAVNSNQPQHF. The DNA of the CDR3 is TGCGCCAGCAGTGCGGTGAATAGCAATCAGCCCCAGCATTTT.